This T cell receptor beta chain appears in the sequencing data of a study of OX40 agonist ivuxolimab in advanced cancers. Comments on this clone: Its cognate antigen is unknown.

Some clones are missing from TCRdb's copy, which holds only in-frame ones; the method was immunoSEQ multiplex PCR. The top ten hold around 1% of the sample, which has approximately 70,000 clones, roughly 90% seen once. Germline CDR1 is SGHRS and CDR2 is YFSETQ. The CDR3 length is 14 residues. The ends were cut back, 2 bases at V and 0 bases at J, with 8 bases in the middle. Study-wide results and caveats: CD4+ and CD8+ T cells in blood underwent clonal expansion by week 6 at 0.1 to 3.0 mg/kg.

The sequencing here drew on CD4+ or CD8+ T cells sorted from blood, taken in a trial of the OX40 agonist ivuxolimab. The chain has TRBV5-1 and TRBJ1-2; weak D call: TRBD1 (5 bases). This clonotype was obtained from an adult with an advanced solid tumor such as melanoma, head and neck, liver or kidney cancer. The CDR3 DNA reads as TGCGCCAGCAGCTTCGGGGGGACTAACTATGGCTACACCTTC. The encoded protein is CASSFGGTNYGYTF.